The 8 T cell receptor beta chains below were found in one sample sequenced in a study of blood T cell repertoires in COVID-19 (dated by TCRdb to between 2020 and 2021). Library preparation was by the immunoSEQ multiplex PCR assay. The source is immuneACCESS, and TCRdb retained only in-frame sequences with V and J called. Part of the clones is not carried over; for the studies checked, unresolved V genes explain less than half of this, and the remainder is unexplained. The sample yields about 62,000 clones; around nine tenths were counted once. Around 1.2% of the sample is held by the ten biggest clonotypes. Sequenced material: peripheral blood. These TCRs come from an older woman with acute or convalescent COVID-19.

This clone was counted a single time. The V gene is TRBV6-5, the J gene TRBJ2-5; 8 bases map to TRBD1. Trimming took 6 bases from V and 4 from J; bases not matched to a gene: 1. CDR3 size: 12 residues. From germline, CDR1 is MNHEY and CDR2 SVGAGI. DNA of the CDR3: TGTGCCAGCAGCAGGGGGCTAGAGACCCAGTACTTC. Translation gives CASSRGLETQYF.

The J gene is TRBJ1-2, the V gene TRBV18; D may be TRBD1 (6 bases). Germline CDR1 KGHSH, CDR2 LQKENI. The CDR3 is 14 amino acids. Trimming removed 6 bases at V and 7 bases at J, with 18 bases between. The CDR3 region has the DNA TGTGCCAGCTCGGGGGACATCAATTTATCTGGCTACACCTTC. Its translation: CASSGDINLSGYTF.

The CDR3 reads CASLSMGQGHPQYF. The DNA for the CDR3 is TGTGCCAGTCTCTCGATGGGACAGGGGCATCCCCAGTACTTC. This chain connects TRBV6-5 to TRBJ2-5, with 10 bases identical to TRBD1. Unmatched junction bases numbered 13, after V lost 9 bases and J lost 9 bases. Germline values: CDR1 MNHEY, CDR2 SVGAGI. The length of the CDR3 is 14 residues.

V gene TRBV11-3 combines with J gene TRBJ2-1; 9 nucleotides match TRBD2. Germline V gene sequence: CDR1 SGHNT, CDR2 YENEEA. V lost 1 base to trimming and J lost 7 bases; unmatched junction nucleotides: 5. The CDR3 is made up of 15 amino acids. This CDR3 is CASSLGGSGGNEQFF. For the CDR3, the DNA is TGTGCCAGCAGCTTAGGGGGTAGCGGGGGTAATGAGCAGTTCTTC.

The rearrangement joins TRBV4-3 to TRBJ1-4, with 9 bases matching TRBD1. V shed 4 bases, J shed 4 bases, and the junction held 10 bases outside the gene matches. In germline, CDR1 is LGHNA, CDR2 YSLEER. This CDR3 has 17 residues. The CDR3 protein is CASSRGVPGQGNEKLFF. CDR3 nucleotides: TGCGCCAGCAGCCGGGGAGTACCGGGACAGGGTAATGAAAAACTGTTTTTT.

CDR3 coding DNA: TGTGCCAGCAGGAGGTCAGAACTTAACACCGGGGAGCTGTTTTTT. Its translation: CASRRSELNTGELFF. The rearrangement joins TRBV3-1 (or the pseudogene TRBV3-2) to TRBJ2-2, with no clear D. Germline-derived CDR1 and CDR2 are LGHDT and YNNKEL (reference sequence). V was cut by 6 bases and J by 2 bases, with 13 bases left in between. This CDR3 has 15 residues.

The chain employs TRBV19 and TRBJ2-1; 7 bases match TRBD2. This CDR3 is 15 amino acids long. V lost 7 bases, J lost 3 bases, and 9 bases stayed unmatched. Germline V gene data show CDR1 as LNHDA and CDR2 as SQIVND (reference sequence). Here the CDR3 DNA reads TGTGCCAGTACCCCCACGGGGGGAAGCTACAATGAGCAGTTCTTC. This encodes CASTPTGGSYNEQFF.

V gene TRBV5-6 combines with J gene TRBJ1-2, with D perhaps TRBD1 (5 bases). In germline, CDR1 is SGHDT, CDR2 YYEEEE. Trimming pared 0 bases from V and 4 bases from J, leaving 16 bases between. CDR3 length: 16 residues. This CDR3 is CASSLVGGGAGYGYTF. Here the CDR3 DNA reads TGTGCCAGCAGCTTGGTGGGTGGAGGGGCTGGCTATGGCTACACCTTC.